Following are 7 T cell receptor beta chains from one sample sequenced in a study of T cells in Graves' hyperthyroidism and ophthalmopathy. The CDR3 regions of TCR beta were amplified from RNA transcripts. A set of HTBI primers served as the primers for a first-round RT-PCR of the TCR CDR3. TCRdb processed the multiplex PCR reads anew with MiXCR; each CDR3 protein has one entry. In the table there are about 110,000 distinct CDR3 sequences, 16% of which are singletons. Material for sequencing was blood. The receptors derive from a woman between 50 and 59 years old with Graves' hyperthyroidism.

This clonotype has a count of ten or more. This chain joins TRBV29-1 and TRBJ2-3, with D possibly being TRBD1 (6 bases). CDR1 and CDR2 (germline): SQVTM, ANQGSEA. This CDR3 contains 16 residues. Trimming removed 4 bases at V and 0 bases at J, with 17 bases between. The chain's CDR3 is CSVARRRDTSTDTQYF. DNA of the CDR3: TGCAGCGTTGCTCGTCGTCGGGACACTAGCACAGATACGCAGTATTTT.

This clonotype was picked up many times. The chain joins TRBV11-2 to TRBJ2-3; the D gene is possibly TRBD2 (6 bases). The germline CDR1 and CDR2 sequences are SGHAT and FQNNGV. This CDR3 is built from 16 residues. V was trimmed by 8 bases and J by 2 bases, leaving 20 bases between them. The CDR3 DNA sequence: TGTGCCAGCGGGGTCTTTGGAGGGCGTATCACAGATACGCAGTATTTT. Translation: CASGVFGGRITDTQYF.

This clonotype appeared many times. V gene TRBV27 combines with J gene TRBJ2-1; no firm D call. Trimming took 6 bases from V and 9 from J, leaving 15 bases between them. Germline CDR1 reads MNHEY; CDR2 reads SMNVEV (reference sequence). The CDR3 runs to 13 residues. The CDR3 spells CASSPLGFREQFF. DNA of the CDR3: TGTGCCAGCAGCCCCCTGGGCTTCCGTGAGCAGTTCTTC.

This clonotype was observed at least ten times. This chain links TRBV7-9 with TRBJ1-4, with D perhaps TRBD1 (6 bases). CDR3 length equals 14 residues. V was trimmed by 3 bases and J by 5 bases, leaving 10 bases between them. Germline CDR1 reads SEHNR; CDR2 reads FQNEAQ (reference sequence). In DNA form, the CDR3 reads TGTGCCAGCAGCTTGGGGGCAGCGAATGAAAAACTGTTTTTT. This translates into CASSLGAANEKLFF.

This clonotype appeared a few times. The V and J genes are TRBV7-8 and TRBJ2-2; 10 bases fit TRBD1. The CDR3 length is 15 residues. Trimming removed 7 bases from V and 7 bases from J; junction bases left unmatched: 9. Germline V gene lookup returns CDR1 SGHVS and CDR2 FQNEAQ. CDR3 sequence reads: CASTPGQGIGGELFF. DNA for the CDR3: TGTGCCAGCACCCCGGGACAGGGGATCGGCGGGGAGCTGTTTTTT.

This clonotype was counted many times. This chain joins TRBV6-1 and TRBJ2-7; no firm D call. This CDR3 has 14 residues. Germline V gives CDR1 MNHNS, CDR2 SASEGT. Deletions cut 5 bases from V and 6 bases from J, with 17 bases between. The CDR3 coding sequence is TGTGCCAGCAGTTTGTTCAGGTCTACGGGCGAGCAGTACGTC. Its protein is CASSLFRSTGEQYV.

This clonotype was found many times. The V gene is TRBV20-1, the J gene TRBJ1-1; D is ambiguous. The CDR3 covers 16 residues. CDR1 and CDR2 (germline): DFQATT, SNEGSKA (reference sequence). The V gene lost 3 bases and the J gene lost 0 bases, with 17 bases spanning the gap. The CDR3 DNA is TGCAGTGCTAGGGATCCAGCGGGAGGTATGAACACTGAAGCTTTCTTT. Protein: CSARDPAGGMNTEAFF.